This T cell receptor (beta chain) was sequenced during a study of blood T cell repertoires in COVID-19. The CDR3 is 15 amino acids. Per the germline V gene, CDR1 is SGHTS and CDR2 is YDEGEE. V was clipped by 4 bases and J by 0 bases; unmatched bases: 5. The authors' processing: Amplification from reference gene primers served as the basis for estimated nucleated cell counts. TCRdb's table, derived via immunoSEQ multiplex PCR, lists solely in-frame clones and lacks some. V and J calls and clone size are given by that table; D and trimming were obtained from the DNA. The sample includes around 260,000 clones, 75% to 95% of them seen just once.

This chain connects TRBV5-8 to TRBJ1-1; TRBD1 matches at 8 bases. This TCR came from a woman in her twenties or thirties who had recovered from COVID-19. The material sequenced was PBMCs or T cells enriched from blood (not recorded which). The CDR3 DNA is TGTGCCAGCAGCGGAGGGACAGGCGTGAACACTGAAGCTTTCTTT. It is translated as CASSGGTGVNTEAFF.